This TCR beta chain stems from a study of cytomegalovirus exposure and HLA in healthy donors. Study context: About 84% of several hundred genotyped donors fell in the Caucasian-associated ancestry cluster.

With 5 bases removed from V and 5 bases from J, the gap between germline ends came to 13 bases. CDR3 size: 13 residues. Germline values: CDR1 SGHTA, CDR2 FQGNSA. Study-level results: Reported findings show TCR beta sequences accurately forecast HLA-A and HLA-B alleles in most subjects.

Primers included in the PCR were 60 Vbeta and 13 Jbeta primers. Profiling relied on immunoSEQ multiplex PCR, and the TCRdb table lists in-frame clones only, not all of them. The table has 150,000 to 200,000 clones, about three quarters seen once. With respect to this clone: What it binds is unknown.

Sequencing input: PBMCs. This sequence originates from a man aged 40-55 years in good health and CMV-seronegative. The gene calls are TRBV7-2 and TRBJ2-7; D remains unclear. CDR3 sequence (DNA): TGTGCCAGCAGCCCGCAAGTTAGCAACGAGCAGTACTTC. It specifies CASSPQVSNEQYF.